Listed below are T cell receptor beta chains from one sample, sequenced in a study of blood T cell repertoires in COVID-19. Data came from immunoSEQ multiplex PCR; TCRdb stores just in-frame clones and leaves some out. Of around 140,000 clones listed, around 83% are singletons. The sample was peripheral blood. The receptor set was obtained from a man aged 60-69 years with active or convalescent COVID-19. Each CDR3 is given with its conserved first and last residue. A D gene is named only where the DNA matches it firmly. A row's size may be missing; if present it is once, few, many or a size class.

D: .
J: TRBJ2-3
size: .
V: TRBV4-1
CDR3: CASSQVPLAHLYF
DNA: TGCGCCAGCAGCCAAGTTCCACTAGCCCACCTGTATTTT

D: .
J: TRBJ2-6
size: .
V: TRBV7-6
CDR3: CASSLVAASSGANVLTF
DNA: TGTGCCAGCAGCTTAGTGGCAGCGAGCTCTGGGGCCAACGTCCTGACTTTC

D: TRBD1
J: TRBJ1-4
size: .
V: TRBV5-6
CDR3: CASSVRDRGEKLFF
DNA: TGTGCCAGCAGCGTCCGGGACAGGGGTGAAAAACTGTTTTTT

D: .
J: TRBJ2-2
size: .
V: TRBV11-2
CDR3: CASRSTRANTGELFF
DNA: TGTGCCAGCAGAAGTACTAGGGCGAACACCGGGGAGCTGTTTTTT

D: .
J: TRBJ2-1
size: .
V: TRBV20-1
CDR3: CSASSVSPYNEQFF
DNA: TGCAGTGCTAGTAGCGTAAGCCCCTACAATGAGCAGTTCTTC

D: TRBD1
J: TRBJ1-5
size: .
V: TRBV4-1
CDR3: CASSQAGTGGSNQPQHF
DNA: TGCGCCAGCAGCCAAGCCGGGACAGGGGGTAGCAATCAGCCCCAGCATTTT

D: .
J: TRBJ2-1
size: .
V: TRBV10-2
CDR3: CASSGPGAGYNEQFF
DNA: TGCGCCAGCAGTGGCCCCGGGGCGGGATACAATGAGCAGTTCTTC

D: .
J: TRBJ2-1
size: once
V: TRBV3-1/TRBV3-2
CDR3: CASSPSGTYNEQFF
DNA: TGTGCCAGCAGCCCGTCGGGAACCTACAATGAGCAGTTCTTC

D: .
J: TRBJ2-7
size: once
V: TRBV5-6
CDR3: CASSLDRYEQYF
DNA: TGTGCCAGCAGCTTGGACCGGTACGAGCAGTACTTC

D: .
J: TRBJ1-1
size: .
V: TRBV5-4
CDR3: CASSFPWRTEAFF
DNA: TGTGCCAGCAGCTTTCCTTGGAGAACTGAAGCTTTCTTT

D: TRBD1
J: TRBJ1-2
size: .
V: TRBV30
CDR3: CAWSVYVDRGGYTF
DNA: TGTGCCTGGAGTGTATACGTGGACAGGGGTGGCTACACCTTC

D: .
J: TRBJ1-4
size: .
V: TRBV10-3
CDR3: CAISDSGDVGEKLFF
DNA: TGTGCCATCAGTGATTCGGGGGACGTAGGTGAAAAACTGTTTTTT

D: TRBD1
J: TRBJ1-1
size: .
V: TRBV4-1
CDR3: CASSGTGGPEAFF
DNA: TGCGCCAGCAGCGGGACAGGGGGACCTGAAGCTTTCTTT

D: TRBD1
J: TRBJ1-2
size: few
V: TRBV18
CDR3: CASSPGQDYGYTF
DNA: TGTGCCAGCTCACCCGGACAGGACTATGGCTACACCTTC

D: .
J: TRBJ1-5
size: .
V: TRBV7-9
CDR3: CASSYSNQPQHF
DNA: TGTGCCAGCAGCTACAGCAATCAGCCCCAACATTTT

D: TRBD2
J: TRBJ2-1
size: medium-sized
V: TRBV14
CDR3: CASSRERLAGVQNEQFF
DNA: TGTGCCAGCAGCCGAGAGCGACTAGCGGGAGTTCAGAATGAGCAGTTCTTC

D: TRBD1
J: TRBJ1-2
size: .
V: TRBV12-3/TRBV12-4
CDR3: CASRYGTAYGYTF
DNA: TGTGCCAGCAGATACGGGACAGCCTATGGCTACACCTTC

D: TRBD1
J: TRBJ1-2
size: few
V: TRBV27
CDR3: CASSERGPLYGYTF
DNA: TGTGCCAGCAGTGAAAGGGGGCCGCTCTATGGCTACACCTTC

D: .
J: TRBJ2-2
size: .
V: TRBV5-6
CDR3: CASSLQGIGELFF
DNA: TGTGCCAGCAGCTTGCAGGGAATCGGGGAGCTGTTTTTT

D: TRBD2
J: TRBJ2-3
size: once
V: TRBV27
CDR3: CASSPGGLAGVTDTQYF
DNA: TGTGCCAGCAGTCCAGGGGGACTAGCGGGAGTCACAGATACGCAGTATTTT

D: TRBD1
J: TRBJ2-5
size: .
V: TRBV5-1
CDR3: CASSPGQPQETQYF
DNA: TGCGCCAGCAGCCCGGGACAGCCTCAAGAGACCCAGTACTTC

D: TRBD2
J: TRBJ2-1
size: .
V: TRBV7-9
CDR3: CASSSGTSNEQFF
DNA: TGTGCCAGCAGCTCTGGGACTAGCAATGAGCAGTTCTTC

D: TRBD2
J: TRBJ2-1
size: .
V: TRBV15
CDR3: CATSRDPPSGRGGNEQFF
DNA: TGTGCCACCAGCAGAGACCCCCCTAGCGGGAGAGGGGGAAATGAGCAGTTCTTC

D: TRBD1
J: TRBJ2-1
size: few
V: TRBV6-5
CDR3: CASSYDRGNEQFF
DNA: TGTGCCAGCAGTTACGACAGGGGAAATGAGCAGTTCTTC

D: .
J: TRBJ1-1
size: once
V: TRBV13
CDR3: CASNAGAANTEAFF
DNA: TGTGCCAGCAACGCAGGGGCCGCGAACACTGAAGCTTTCTTT

D: .
J: TRBJ1-2
size: .
V: TRBV6-1
CDR3: CASSEARRTLYYGYTF
DNA: TGTGCCAGCAGTGAAGCGAGGCGCACCCTTTACTATGGCTACACCTTC

D: .
J: TRBJ1-2
size: few
V: TRBV4-1
CDR3: CASSQGEQGPWYGYTF
DNA: TGCGCCAGCAGCCAAGGAGAACAGGGTCCCTGGTATGGCTACACCTTC

D: .
J: TRBJ1-2
size: .
V: TRBV5-1
CDR3: CASSGNHYGYTF
DNA: TGCGCCAGCAGCGGCAATCACTATGGCTACACCTTC

D: .
J: TRBJ2-5
size: .
V: TRBV5-1
CDR3: CASSLAPGNQETQYF
DNA: TGCGCCAGCAGCTTGGCCCCAGGAAACCAAGAGACCCAGTACTTC

D: .
J: TRBJ2-7
size: .
V: TRBV11-2
CDR3: CASSLTSEQYF
DNA: TGTGCCAGCAGCTTGACTAGCGAGCAGTACTTC

D: TRBD2
J: TRBJ2-3
size: .
V: TRBV5-1
CDR3: CASSHGLAGGTRADTQYF
DNA: TGCGCCAGCAGCCATGGACTAGCGGGGGGAACAAGGGCAGATACGCAGTATTTT

D: .
J: TRBJ2-3
size: once
V: TRBV9
CDR3: CASSLRLEGDTQYF
DNA: TGTGCCAGCAGTCTCAGGTTGGAGGGGGATACGCAGTATTTT

D: .
J: TRBJ1-1
size: few
V: TRBV6-2/TRBV6-3
CDR3: CASRYMGSTEAFF
DNA: TGTGCCAGCAGGTACATGGGGAGCACTGAAGCTTTCTTT

D: TRBD1
J: TRBJ2-5
size: few
V: TRBV5-1
CDR3: CASSQGQGRETQYF
DNA: TGCGCCAGCAGCCAGGGACAGGGTCGAGAGACCCAGTACTTC

D: .
J: TRBJ1-1
size: once
V: TRBV3-1/TRBV3-2
CDR3: CASSRAAGNTEAFF
DNA: TGTGCCAGCAGCCGAGCGGCGGGGAACACTGAAGCTTTCTTT

D: TRBD2
J: TRBJ2-5
size: .
V: TRBV30
CDR3: CAWTLGTSLLQETQYF
DNA: TGTGCCTGGACCTTGGGGACTAGCCTACTCCAAGAGACCCAGTACTTC

D: .
J: TRBJ2-4
size: .
V: TRBV5-4
CDR3: CASRTSGGNRKNIQYF
DNA: TGTGCCAGCAGAACAAGCGGTGGCAATCGGAAAAACATTCAGTACTTC

D: .
J: TRBJ2-2
size: .
V: TRBV10-1
CDR3: CASSETPQGLKLFF
DNA: TGCGCCAGCAGTGAGACCCCACAGGGCCTCAAGCTGTTTTTT

D: .
J: TRBJ1-5
size: once
V: TRBV10-3
CDR3: CAISEYVGQYSNQPQHF
DNA: TGTGCCATCAGTGAGTATGTGGGGCAGTATAGCAATCAGCCCCAGCATTTT

D: .
J: TRBJ2-3
size: .
V: TRBV7-8
CDR3: CASSSWPGVSTDTQYF
DNA: TGTGCCAGCAGCTCCTGGCCGGGGGTTAGCACAGATACGCAGTATTTT

D: .
J: TRBJ2-1
size: .
V: TRBV12-3/TRBV12-4
CDR3: CASSATGNNEQFF
DNA: TGTGCCAGCAGTGCGACAGGTAACAATGAGCAGTTCTTC

D: TRBD2
J: TRBJ2-5
size: .
V: TRBV5-4
CDR3: CASSFPASGRLQESTQYF
DNA: TGTGCCAGCAGCTTCCCGGCTAGCGGGAGGCTCCAAGAGTCTACCCAGTACTTC

D: TRBD1
J: TRBJ1-2
size: .
V: TRBV27
CDR3: CASRFKGQGGYGYTF
DNA: TGTGCCAGCAGGTTTAAGGGACAGGGAGGCTATGGCTACACCTTC

D: .
J: TRBJ2-1
size: .
V: TRBV7-9
CDR3: CASTRRETSSYNEQFF
DNA: TGTGCCAGCACACGGAGAGAAACAAGCTCCTACAATGAGCAGTTCTTC

D: .
J: TRBJ1-4
size: .
V: TRBV18
CDR3: CASSPENRFNEKLFF
DNA: TGTGCCAGCTCACCTGAGAACAGGTTTAATGAAAAACTGTTTTTT

D: TRBD1
J: TRBJ1-1
size: .
V: TRBV9
CDR3: CASSVGTGRAEAFF
DNA: TGTGCCAGCAGCGTAGGGACAGGGAGGGCTGAAGCTTTCTTT

D: .
J: TRBJ1-2
size: .
V: TRBV12-3/TRBV12-4
CDR3: CACKAGLNHGYTF
DNA: TGTGCCTGTAAAGCTGGACTCAACCATGGCTACACCTTC

D: TRBD2
J: TRBJ2-2
size: once
V: TRBV5-1
CDR3: CASRPSVAGNTGELFF
DNA: TGCGCCAGCAGACCCTCGGTAGCGGGGAACACCGGGGAGCTGTTTTTT

D: TRBD1
J: TRBJ1-2
size: .
V: TRBV19
CDR3: CASDRGQGYTF
DNA: TGTGCCAGCGACAGGGGGCAGGGCTACACCTTC

D: TRBD1
J: TRBJ1-2
size: .
V: TRBV9
CDR3: CASSASQGHYGYTF
DNA: TGTGCCAGCAGCGCCTCACAGGGGCACTATGGCTACACCTTC

D: .
J: TRBJ2-7
size: .
V: TRBV4-3
CDR3: CASSQEVSGTLPYEQYF
DNA: TGCGCCAGCAGCCAAGAGGTTTCCGGGACACTTCCCTACGAGCAGTACTTC

D: TRBD1
J: TRBJ1-6
size: .
V: TRBV7-2
CDR3: CASSTRTGGNSPLHF
DNA: TGTGCCAGCAGCACGCGGACAGGGGGCAATTCACCCCTCCACTTT

D: TRBD2
J: TRBJ2-1
size: .
V: TRBV24-1
CDR3: CATSVAGDWNEQFF
DNA: TGTGCCACCAGTGTTGCGGGAGATTGGAATGAGCAGTTCTTC

D: .
J: TRBJ2-2
size: few
V: TRBV9
CDR3: CASSNYLTGELFF
DNA: TGTGCCAGCAGCAATTATCTCACCGGGGAGCTGTTTTTT

D: TRBD1
J: TRBJ2-5
size: .
V: TRBV18
CDR3: CASSQGQGYQETQYF
DNA: TGTGCCAGCTCACAAGGACAGGGTTATCAAGAGACCCAGTACTTC

D: .
J: TRBJ1-2
size: .
V: TRBV28
CDR3: CASSQTDVNYGYTF
DNA: TGTGCCAGCAGTCAGACAGACGTTAACTATGGCTACACCTTC

D: .
J: TRBJ2-1
size: .
V: TRBV9
CDR3: CASSVAGRYNEQFF
DNA: TGTGCCAGCAGCGTAGCTGGCAGGTACAATGAGCAGTTCTTC

D: TRBD1
J: TRBJ1-1
size: .
V: TRBV27
CDR3: CASSLIGTETEAFF
DNA: TGTGCCAGCAGTTTAATAGGGACAGAGACTGAAGCTTTCTTT